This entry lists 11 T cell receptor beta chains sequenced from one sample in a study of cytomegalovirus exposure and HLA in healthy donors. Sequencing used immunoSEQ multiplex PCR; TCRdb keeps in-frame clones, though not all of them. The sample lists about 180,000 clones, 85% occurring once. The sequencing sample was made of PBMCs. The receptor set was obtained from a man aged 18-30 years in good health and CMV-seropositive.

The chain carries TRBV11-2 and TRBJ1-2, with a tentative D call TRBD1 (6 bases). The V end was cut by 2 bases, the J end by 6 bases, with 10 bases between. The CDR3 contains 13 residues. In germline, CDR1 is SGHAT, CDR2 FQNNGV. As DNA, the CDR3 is TGTGCCAGCAGCTTAAGGGGGTTAGATGGCTACACCTTC. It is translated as CASSLRGLDGYTF.

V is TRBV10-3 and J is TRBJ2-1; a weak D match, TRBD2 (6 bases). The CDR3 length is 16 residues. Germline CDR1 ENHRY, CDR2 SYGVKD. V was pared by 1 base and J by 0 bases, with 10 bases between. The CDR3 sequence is CAISELAVSSYNEQFF. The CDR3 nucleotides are TGTGCCATCAGTGAGTTAGCGGTGAGCTCCTACAATGAGCAGTTCTTC.

The CDR3 DNA reads as TGTGCCATCAGTGGGACTAGCGGGAGTGACCTTGAGCAGTTCTTC. Translating it yields CAISGTSGSDLEQFF. The V call is TRBV10-3, the J call TRBJ2-1; 13 bases align to TRBD2. This CDR3 is built from 15 residues. Germline CDR1 reads ENHRY; CDR2 reads SYGVKD. The V and J ends lost 4 bases and 9 bases, in that order; junction bases with no gene match: 6.

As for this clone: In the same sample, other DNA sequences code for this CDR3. DNA for the CDR3: TGTGCCAGCAGCTCGGGACAGAACACCGGGGAGCTGTTTTTT. This translates into CASSSGQNTGELFF. J is TRBJ2-2 and V is TRBV28; a possible D gene is TRBD1 (6 bases). The V gene's germline CDR1 is MDHEN and CDR2 SYDVKM. Trimming took off 6 bases at V and 1 base at J, with 9 bases between the two ends. The CDR3 extends over 14 amino acids.

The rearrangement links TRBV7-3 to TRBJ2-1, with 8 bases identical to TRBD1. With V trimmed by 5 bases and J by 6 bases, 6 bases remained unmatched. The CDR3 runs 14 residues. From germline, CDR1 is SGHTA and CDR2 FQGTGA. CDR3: CASSPLTGVNEQFF. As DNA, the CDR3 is TGTGCCAGCAGCCCGTTGACAGGGGTCAATGAGCAGTTCTTC. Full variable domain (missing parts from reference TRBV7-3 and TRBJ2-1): GAGVSQTPSNKVTEKGKYVELRCDPISGHTALYWYRQSLGQGPEFLIYFQGTGAADDSGLPNDRFFAVRPEGSVSTLKIQRTERGDSAVYLCASSPLTGVNEQFFGPGTRLTVL.

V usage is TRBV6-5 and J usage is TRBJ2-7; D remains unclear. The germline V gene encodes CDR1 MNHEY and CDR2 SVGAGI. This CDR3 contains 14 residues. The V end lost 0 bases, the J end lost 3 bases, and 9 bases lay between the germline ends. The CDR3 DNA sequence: TGTGCCAGCAGTTACTCGTCGGAGTACTACGAGCAGTACTTC. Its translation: CASSYSSEYYEQYF.

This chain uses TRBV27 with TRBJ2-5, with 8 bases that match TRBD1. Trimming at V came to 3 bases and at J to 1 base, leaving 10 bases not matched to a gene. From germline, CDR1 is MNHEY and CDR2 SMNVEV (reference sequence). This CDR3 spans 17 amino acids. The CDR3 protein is CASSLSGQGLPQETQYF. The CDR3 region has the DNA TGTGCCAGCAGTTTGTCCGGACAGGGACTCCCCCAAGAGACCCAGTACTTC.

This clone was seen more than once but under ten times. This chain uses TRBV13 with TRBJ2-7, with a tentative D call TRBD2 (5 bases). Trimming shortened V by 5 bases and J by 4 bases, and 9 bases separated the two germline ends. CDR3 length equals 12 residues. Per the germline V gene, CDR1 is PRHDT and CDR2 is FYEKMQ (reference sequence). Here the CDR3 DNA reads TGTGCCAGCAGCGCCGAGGGTTACGAGCAGTACTTC. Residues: CASSAEGYEQYF.

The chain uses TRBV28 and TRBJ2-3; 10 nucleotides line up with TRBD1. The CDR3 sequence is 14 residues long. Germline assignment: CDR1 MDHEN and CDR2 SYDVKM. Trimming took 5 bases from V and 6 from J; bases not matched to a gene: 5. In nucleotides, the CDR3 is TGTGCCAGCAGTAAGACAGGGGGCCCGGATACGCAGTATTTT. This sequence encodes CASSKTGGPDTQYF.

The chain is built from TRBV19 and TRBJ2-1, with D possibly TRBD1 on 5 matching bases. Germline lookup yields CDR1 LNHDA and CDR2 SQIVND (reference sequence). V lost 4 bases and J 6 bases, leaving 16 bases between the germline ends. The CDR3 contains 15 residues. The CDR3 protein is CASSTSATGPNEQFF. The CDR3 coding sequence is TGTGCCAGTAGTACCTCCGCCACAGGTCCCAATGAGCAGTTCTTC.

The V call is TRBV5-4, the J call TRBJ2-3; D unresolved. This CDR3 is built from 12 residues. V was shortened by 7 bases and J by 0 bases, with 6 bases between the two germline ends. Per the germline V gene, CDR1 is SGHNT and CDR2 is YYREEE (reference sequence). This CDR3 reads CASRSSTDTQYF. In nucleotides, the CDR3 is TGTGCCAGCCGGTCTAGCACAGATACGCAGTATTTT.